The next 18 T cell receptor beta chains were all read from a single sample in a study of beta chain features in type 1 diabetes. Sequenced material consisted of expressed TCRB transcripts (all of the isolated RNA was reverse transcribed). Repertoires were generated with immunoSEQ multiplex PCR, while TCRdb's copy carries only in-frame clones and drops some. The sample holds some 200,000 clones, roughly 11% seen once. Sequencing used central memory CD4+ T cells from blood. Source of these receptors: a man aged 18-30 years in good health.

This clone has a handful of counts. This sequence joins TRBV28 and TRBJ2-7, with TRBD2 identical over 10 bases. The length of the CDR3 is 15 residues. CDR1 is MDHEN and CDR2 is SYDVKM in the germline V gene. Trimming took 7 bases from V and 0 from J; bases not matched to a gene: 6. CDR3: CASNILAGSSYEQYF. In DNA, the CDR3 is TGTGCCAGCAATATACTAGCGGGGAGCTCCTACGAGCAGTACTTC.

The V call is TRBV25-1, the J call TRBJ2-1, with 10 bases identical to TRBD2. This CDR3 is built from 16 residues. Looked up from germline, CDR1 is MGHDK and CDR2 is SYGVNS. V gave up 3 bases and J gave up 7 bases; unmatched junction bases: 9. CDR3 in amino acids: CASSEARAGGGNEQFF. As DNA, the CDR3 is TGTGCCAGCAGTGAGGCGAGAGCGGGAGGGGGTAATGAGCAGTTCTTC.

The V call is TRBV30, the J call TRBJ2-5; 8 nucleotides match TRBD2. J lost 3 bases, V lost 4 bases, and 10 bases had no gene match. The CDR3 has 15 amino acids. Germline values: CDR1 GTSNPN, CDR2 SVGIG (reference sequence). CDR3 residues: CAWTMRTSGKETQYF. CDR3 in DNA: TGTGCCTGGACCATGCGAACTAGCGGTAAAGAGACCCAGTACTTC.

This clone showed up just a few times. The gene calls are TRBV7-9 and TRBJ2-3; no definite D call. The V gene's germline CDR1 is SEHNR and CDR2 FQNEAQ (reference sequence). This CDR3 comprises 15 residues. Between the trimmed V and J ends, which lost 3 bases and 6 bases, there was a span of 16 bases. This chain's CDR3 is CASSLVQQIGDTQYF. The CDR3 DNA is TGTGCCAGCAGCTTGGTGCAACAGATAGGGGATACGCAGTATTTT.

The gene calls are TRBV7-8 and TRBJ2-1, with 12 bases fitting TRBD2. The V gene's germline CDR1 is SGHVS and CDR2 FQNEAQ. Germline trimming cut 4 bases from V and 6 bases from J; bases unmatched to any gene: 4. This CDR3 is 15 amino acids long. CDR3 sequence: CASSSILAGGNEQFF. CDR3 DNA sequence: TGTGCCAGCAGCTCCATACTAGCGGGAGGCAATGAGCAGTTCTTC.

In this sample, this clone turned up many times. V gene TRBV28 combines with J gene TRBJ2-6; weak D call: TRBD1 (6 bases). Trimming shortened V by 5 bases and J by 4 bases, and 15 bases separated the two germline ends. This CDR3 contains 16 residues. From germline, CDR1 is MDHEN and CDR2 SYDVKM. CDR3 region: CASSRDMGAGANVLTF. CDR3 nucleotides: TGTGCCAGCAGTCGGGACATGGGGGCCGGGGCCAACGTCCTGACTTTC.

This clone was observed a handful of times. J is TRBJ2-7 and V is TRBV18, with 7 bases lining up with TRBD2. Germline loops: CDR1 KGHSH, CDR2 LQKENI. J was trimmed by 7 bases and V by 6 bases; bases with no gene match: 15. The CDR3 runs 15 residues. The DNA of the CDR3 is TGTGCCAGCTCCCGGGAATCTATGGGCGGGAGTGAGCAGTACTTC. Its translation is CASSRESMGGSEQYF.

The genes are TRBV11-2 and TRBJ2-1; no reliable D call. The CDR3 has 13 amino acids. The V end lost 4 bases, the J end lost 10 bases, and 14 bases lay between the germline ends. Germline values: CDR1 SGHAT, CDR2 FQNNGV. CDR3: CASSSSSWKEQFF. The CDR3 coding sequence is TGTGCCAGCAGCTCGTCGTCCTGGAAGGAGCAGTTCTTC.

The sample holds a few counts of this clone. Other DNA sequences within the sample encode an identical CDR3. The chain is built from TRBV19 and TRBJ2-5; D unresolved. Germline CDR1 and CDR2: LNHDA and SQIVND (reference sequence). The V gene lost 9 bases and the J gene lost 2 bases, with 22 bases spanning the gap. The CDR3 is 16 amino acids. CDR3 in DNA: TGTGCCAGGCGTAGAGGCCCTAGTCCGGTTCAAGAGACCCAGTACTTC. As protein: CARRRGPSPVQETQYF.

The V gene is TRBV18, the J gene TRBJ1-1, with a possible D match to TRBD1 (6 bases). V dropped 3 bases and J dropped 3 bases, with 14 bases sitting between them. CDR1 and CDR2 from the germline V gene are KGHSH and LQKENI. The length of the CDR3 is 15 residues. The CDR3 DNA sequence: TGTGCCAGCTCACCGCTACAGGGTGAGCACACTGAAGCTTTCTTT. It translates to CASSPLQGEHTEAFF.

CDR3 sequence: CASSGQSSTDTQYF. The CDR3 region has the DNA TGTGCCAGCTCCGGACAGTCCAGCACAGATACGCAGTATTTT. The chain links TRBV19 to TRBJ2-3, with D tentatively TRBD1 (6 bases). Trimming cost V 9 bases and J 0 bases, with 13 bases left between them. Germline V gives CDR1 LNHDA, CDR2 SQIVND (reference sequence). The CDR3 loop spans 14 amino acids. Based on the CDR3 plus reference TRBV19 and TRBJ2-3, the full variable domain is DGGITQSPKYLFRKEGQNVTLSCEQNLNHDAMYWYRQDPGQGLRLIYYSQIVNDFQKGDIAEGYSVSREKKESFPLTVTSAQKNPTAFYLCASSGQSSTDTQYFGPGTRLTVL.

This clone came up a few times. CDR3 sequence: CASSASGTGEQFF. CDR3 DNA: TGTGCCAGCAGTGCTAGCGGGACCGGTGAGCAGTTCTTC. The chain employs TRBV28 and TRBJ2-1; TRBD2 agrees at 9 bases. The V segment lost 5 bases and the J segment 9 bases; nucleotides outside the gene matches: 5. Germline lookup yields CDR1 MDHEN and CDR2 SYDVKM. The CDR3 has 13 amino acids. The whole variable domain, filled in from reference TRBV28 and TRBJ2-1, reads DVKVTQSSRYLVKRTGEKVFLECVQDMDHENMFWYRQDPGLGLRLIYFSYDVKMKEKGDIPEGYSVSREKKERFSLILESASTNQTSMYLCASSASGTGEQFFGPGTRLTVL.

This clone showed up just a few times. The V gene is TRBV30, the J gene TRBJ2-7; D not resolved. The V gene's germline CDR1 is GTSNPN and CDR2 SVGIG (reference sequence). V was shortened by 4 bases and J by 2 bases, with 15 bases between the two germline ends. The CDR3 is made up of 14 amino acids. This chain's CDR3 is CAWTSYSQTYEQYF. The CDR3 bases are TGTGCCTGGACCTCGTACAGCCAGACCTACGAGCAGTACTTC.

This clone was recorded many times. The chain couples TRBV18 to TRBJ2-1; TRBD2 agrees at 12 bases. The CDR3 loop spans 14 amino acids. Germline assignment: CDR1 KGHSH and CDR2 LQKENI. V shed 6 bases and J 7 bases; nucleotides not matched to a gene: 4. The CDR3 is CASSHTSGRNEQFF. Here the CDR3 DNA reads TGTGCCAGCTCCCACACTAGCGGGAGGAATGAGCAGTTCTTC.

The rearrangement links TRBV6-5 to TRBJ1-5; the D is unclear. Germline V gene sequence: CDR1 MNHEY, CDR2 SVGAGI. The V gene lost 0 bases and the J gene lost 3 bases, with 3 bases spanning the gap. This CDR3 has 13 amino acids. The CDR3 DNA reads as TGTGCCAGCAGTTACTCAAACAATCAGCCCCAGCATTTT. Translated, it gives CASSYSNNQPQHF.

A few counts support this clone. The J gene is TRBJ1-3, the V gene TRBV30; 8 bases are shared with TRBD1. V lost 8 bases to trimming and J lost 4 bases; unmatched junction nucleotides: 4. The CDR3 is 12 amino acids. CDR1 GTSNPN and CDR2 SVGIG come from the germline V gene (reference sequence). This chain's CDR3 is CAGRTGGNTIYF. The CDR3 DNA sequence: TGTGCCGGGCGGACAGGGGGAAACACCATATATTTT.

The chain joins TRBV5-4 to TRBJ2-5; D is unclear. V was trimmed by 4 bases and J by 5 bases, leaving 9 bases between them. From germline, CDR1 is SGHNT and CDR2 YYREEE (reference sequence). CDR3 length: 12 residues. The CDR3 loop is CASSPSRETQYF. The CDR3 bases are TGTGCCAGCAGCCCTTCGAGGGAGACCCAGTACTTC.

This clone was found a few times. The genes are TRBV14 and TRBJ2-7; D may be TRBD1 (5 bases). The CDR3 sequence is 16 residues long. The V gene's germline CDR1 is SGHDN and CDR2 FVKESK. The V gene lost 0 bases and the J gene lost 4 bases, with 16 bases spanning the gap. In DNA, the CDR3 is TGTGCCAGCAGCCAAGATCACAGGATAAGCGAATACGAGCAGTACTTC. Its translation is CASSQDHRISEYEQYF. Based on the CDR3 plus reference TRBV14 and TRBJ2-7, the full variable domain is EAGVTQFPSHSVIEKGQTVTLRCDPISGHDNLYWYRRVMGKEIKFLLHFVKESKQDESGMPNNRFLAERTGGTYSTLKVQPAELEDSGVYFCASSQDHRISEYEQYFGPGTRLTVT.